This passage covers 7 T cell receptor beta chains from one sample sequenced in a study of shared clonotypes between healthy human individuals. Assay: immunoSEQ multiplex PCR; the TCRdb copy retains only in-frame clones and omits some. The sample shows 2 million to 2.5 million clones, 93% of them seen only once. Sequencing was performed on naive CD4+ T cells from PBMCs. This sample's subset: CD45RA+ positively selected. The origin of the receptors is a young man in good health. Some clones in this sample may be carry-over from other donors' samples.

V usage is TRBV7-2 and J usage is TRBJ2-3; D is uncertain. V was trimmed by 1 base and J by 6 bases, leaving 11 bases between them. The germline V gene encodes CDR1 SGHTA and CDR2 FQGNSA. This CDR3 has 14 residues. This CDR3 reads CASSLGLWADTQYF. In DNA, the CDR3 is TGTGCCAGCAGCTTAGGATTGTGGGCGGATACGCAGTATTTT. Full variable domain (rest looked up from reference TRBV7-2 and TRBJ2-3): GAGVSQSPSNKVTEKGKDVELRCDPISGHTALYWYRQSLGQGLEFLIYFQGNSAPDKSGLPSDRFSAERTGGSVSTLTIQRTQQEDSAVYLCASSLGLWADTQYFGPGTRLTVL.

The chain is built from TRBV5-1 and TRBJ1-1, with a possible D match to TRBD1 (5 bases). The CDR3 consists of 14 residues. CDR1 and CDR2 (germline): SGHRS, YFSETQ. V lost 0 bases and J 11 bases, leaving 17 bases between the germline ends. The CDR3 sequence: CASSLEGLNTNAFF. The CDR3 DNA sequence: TGCGCCAGCAGCTTGGAGGGGTTGAACACGAACGCTTTCTTT.

V is TRBV5-1 and J is TRBJ2-7; TRBD2 matches at 12 bases. The germline V gene has CDR1 SGHRS and CDR2 YFSETQ. V was clipped by 7 bases and J by 0 bases; unmatched bases: 5. CDR3 size: 15 residues. The CDR3 nucleotides read TGCGCCAGCGGGACTAGCGGGCTCCTCTCCTACGAGCAGTACTTC. Its protein is CASGTSGLLSYEQYF.

The chain combines TRBV5-1 with TRBJ1-2; D is ambiguous. Deletions cut 7 bases from V and 8 bases from J, with 18 bases between. The CDR3 contains 13 residues. Germline CDR1 SGHRS, CDR2 YFSETQ. Written as DNA, the CDR3 is TGCGCCAGCCCCCGGAGCGGGCTACGAGGCTACACCTTC. It is translated as CASPRSGLRGYTF.

As to this clone: The same CDR3 also results from other DNA sequences found in this sample. The rearrangement links TRBV9 to TRBJ2-1, with unresolved D. Germline-derived CDR1 and CDR2 are SGDLS and YYNGEE. The CDR3 is 15 amino acids. V dropped 1 base and J dropped 0 bases, with 8 bases sitting between them. In DNA, the CDR3 is TGTGCCAGCAGCGTATCAGGCAGCTCCTACAATGAGCAGTTCTTC. Translating it yields CASSVSGSSYNEQFF.

The chain links TRBV7-6 to TRBJ1-1; a possible D gene is TRBD1 (5 bases). Germline CDR1 and CDR2: SGHVS and FNYEAQ. Trimming took off 4 bases at V and 7 bases at J, with 16 bases between the two ends. CDR3 length: 14 residues. The CDR3 is CASSSAFAQGEAFF. The CDR3 DNA reads TGTGCCAGCAGCTCCGCCTTTGCGCAGGGTGAAGCTTTCTTT.

The V and J genes are TRBV7-3 and TRBJ2-1; 12 positions match TRBD2. Looked up from germline, CDR1 is SGHTA and CDR2 is FQGTGA. V dropped 5 bases and J dropped 6; count of bases not matched to a gene: 5. This CDR3 has 15 amino acids. The CDR3 DNA sequence: TGTGCCAGCAGCCACGGACTAGCGGGAATCAATGAGCAGTTCTTC. Amino acids: CASSHGLAGINEQFF.